This TCR beta chain derives from a study of metastatic and nonmetastatic thyroid tumors. Study-wide context: Peripheral blood and tumor or nodule samples from malignant and benign thyroid patients were compared.

Study observations and caveats: Versus benign nodules, malignant thyroid tumors reportedly had significantly higher TCR beta diversity, in blood and tumor.

All patients were treatment-naive before thyroid surgery. Source study methods: Variation in CDR3 across clinicopathological groups served as the basis for constructing a distant-metastasis classifier in papillary thyroid cancer. TCRdb re-called the PCR reads with MiXCR. Clone size and V and J calls follow TCRdb, not the original study. There are over 15,000 clones in the sample; under 35% occur only once, and over 10% lies in the top ten. This clone occurred a few times. Antigen: not known. Losses at the gene ends were 5 bases for V and 6 bases for J; bases not matched to a gene: 4. The CDR3 is 13 residues long. CDR1 and CDR2 from the germline V gene are MNHEY and SVGEGT.

Sequenced sample: tumor tissue. The origin of this receptor is a female donor with papillary thyroid cancer or a benign thyroid nodule (not recorded which). Some clones in this sample may be carry-over from other donors' samples. The chain is built from TRBV6-2 or TRBV6-3 and TRBJ2-1; 7 bases are shared with TRBD1. The CDR3 DNA reads as TGTGCCAGCAGTGGTCCAGGGGGCAATGAGCAGTTCTTC. It is translated as CASSGPGGNEQFF.